Below, 28 T cell receptor beta chains from the same sample are listed, as sequenced in a study of cytomegalovirus exposure and HLA in healthy donors. The PCR contained 60 Vbeta and 13 Jbeta primers. Assay used: immunoSEQ multiplex PCR; TCRdb lists only in-frame clones, some missing. The top ten clones hold under 3% of a sample with roughly 140,000 clones, 78% of them seen once. The sequencing input was PBMCs. The receptors were gathered from a man aged 40-55 years in good health and CMV-seropositive.

The chain employs TRBV28 and TRBJ2-3; 11 positions agree with TRBD2. CDR3 length equals 15 residues. Germline values: CDR1 MDHEN, CDR2 SYDVKM. The V and J ends lost 7 bases and 5 bases, in that order; junction bases with no gene match: 8. CDR3 in amino acids: CASKRRLAGGDTQYF. The CDR3 bases are TGTGCCAGCAAACGTCGGCTAGCGGGAGGAGATACGCAGTATTTT.

The V gene is TRBV4-1, the J gene TRBJ2-6; 7 bases align to TRBD1. The CDR3 contains 18 residues. CDR1 is MGHRA, CDR2 YSYEKL, per germline. With V trimmed by 1 base and J by 2 bases, 8 bases remained unmatched. CDR3 in DNA: TGCGCCAGCAGCCAAGGGAACAGGGGAAGTACTGGGGCCAACGTCCTGACTTTC. Its protein is CASSQGNRGSTGANVLTF.

The chain has TRBV7-3 and TRBJ2-5; D not certain. The CDR3 has 13 amino acids. Trimming stripped 4 bases from V and 4 bases from J, with 10 bases between. Per germline, CDR1 SGHTA and CDR2 FQGTGA. CDR3 residues: CASSSSVRETQYF. CDR3 DNA sequence: TGTGCCAGCAGCTCCTCGGTCCGAGAGACCCAGTACTTC.

The rearrangement uses TRBV10-3 and TRBJ2-1; 16 bases are a match to TRBD2. Trimming took 0 bases from V and 2 from J; bases not matched to a gene: 4. CDR1 ENHRY and CDR2 SYGVKD come from the germline V gene. The CDR3 is 19 amino acids. This chain's CDR3 is CAISESGTSGRAAYNEQFF. The CDR3 DNA follows: TGTGCCATCAGTGAGTCCGGGACTAGCGGGAGGGCCGCCTACAATGAGCAGTTCTTC.

A note on this clone: The junction differs from germline at one of its ends, possibly a read error. The genes are TRBV11-1 and TRBJ2-7, with no clear D. The germline V gene encodes CDR1 SGHAT and CDR2 FQDESV (reference sequence). The CDR3 spans 12 residues. CDR3 DNA: TGTGCCAGCAGCTTCAACTCCAACGAGCAGTACTTC. Its translation: CASSFNSNEQYF.

This chain joins TRBV9 and TRBJ2-7; 9 nucleotides match TRBD2. Per the germline V gene, CDR1 is SGDLS and CDR2 is YYNGEE. Trimming at V came to 0 bases and at J to 5 bases, leaving 6 bases not matched to a gene. This CDR3 is built from 15 residues. CDR3 region: CASSVDSGRYNEQYF. CDR3 DNA sequence: TGTGCCAGCAGCGTAGATAGCGGGAGATATAACGAGCAGTACTTC.

This clone was recorded once. This chain connects TRBV18 to TRBJ1-2; 8 positions agree with TRBD1. The CDR3 runs to 15 residues. Looked up from germline, CDR1 is KGHSH and CDR2 is LQKENI. V dropped 5 bases and J dropped 4; count of bases not matched to a gene: 9. The CDR3 DNA reads TGTGCCAGCTCATTAACGACAGGGGAGGGCTATGGCTACACCTTC. It encodes CASSLTTGEGYGYTF.

V and J are TRBV28 and TRBJ1-1; D may be TRBD1 (6 bases). CDR1 and CDR2 (germline): MDHEN, SYDVKM. The CDR3 totals 15 residues. V shed 6 bases and J shed 0 bases, with 14 bases lying between them. The CDR3 region is CASRLTQGMNTEAFF. The CDR3 coding sequence is TGTGCCAGCAGACTCACACAGGGAATGAACACTGAAGCTTTCTTT.

The rearrangement uses TRBV7-2 and TRBJ1-1; 8 bases are a match to TRBD1. Losses at the gene ends were 8 bases for V and 5 bases for J; bases not matched to a gene: 19. Germline V gene lookup returns CDR1 SGHTA and CDR2 FQGNSA. The length of the CDR3 is 17 residues. The CDR3, as DNA: TGTGCCAGCTTCGCCCAGGGGGCGCTTCTGGGTGGGACTGAAGCTTTCTTT. Translating it yields CASFAQGALLGGTEAFF.

The genes are TRBV11-3 and TRBJ2-7, with 7 bases aligning to TRBD2. CDR1 and CDR2 from the germline V gene are SGHNT and YENEEA. CDR3 length equals 13 residues. With V trimmed by 8 bases and J by 5 bases, 9 bases remained unmatched. CDR3 DNA sequence: TGTGCCAGCTGGGCGGGAGTTAAGGACGAGCAGTACTTC. It encodes CASWAGVKDEQYF. Full variable domain (remainder filled in from reference TRBV11-3 and TRBJ2-7): EAGVVQSPRYKIIEKKQPVAFWCNPISGHNTLYWYLQNLGQGPELLIRYENEEAVDDSQLPKDRFSAERLKGVDSTLKIQPAELGDSAVYLCASWAGVKDEQYFGPGTRLTVT.

In its sample, this clone was seen many times. J is TRBJ2-7 and V is TRBV5-1; TRBD2 matches at 11 bases. Germline V CDR1 and CDR2: SGHRS, YFSETQ. V was pared by 0 bases and J by 2 bases, with 1 base of the junction left unmatched. This CDR3 comprises 15 residues. CDR3: CASSLAGLAAYEQYF. Here the CDR3 DNA reads TGCGCCAGCAGCTTGGCGGGACTAGCGGCCTACGAGCAGTACTTC.

This clone was detected only a few times. Other nucleotide sequences in the sample specify the same CDR3. This chain joins TRBV6-1 and TRBJ2-7; 7 positions match TRBD1. The CDR3 has 13 amino acids. J gave up 3 bases and V 1 base, and 0 bases lay outside the gene matches. The germline CDR1 and CDR2 sequences are MNHNS and SASEGT. The CDR3, as DNA: TGTGCCAGCAGTGAAGACAGGGGCTACGAGCAGTACTTC. This gives the protein CASSEDRGYEQYF.

This rearrangement joins TRBV21-1 to TRBJ1-2. TRBV21-1 is flagged as a pseudogene. The CDR3 has 14 residues. CDR3 loop: CASKSEPYCYGYTF. CDR3 bases: TGTGCCAGCAAGTCCGAACCCTATTGCTATGGCTACACCTTC.

The chain carries TRBV5-4 and TRBJ2-3; no clear D gene. The V and J ends lost 3 bases and 4 bases respectively, with 12 bases between them. The CDR3 covers 14 residues. Germline lookup yields CDR1 SGHNT and CDR2 YYREEE (reference sequence). The CDR3 loop is CASSSTEWADTQYF. CDR3 nucleotide sequence: TGTGCCAGCAGCTCGACGGAGTGGGCAGATACGCAGTATTTT. The full variable domain, its missing parts supplied by reference TRBV5-4 and TRBJ2-3, is ETGVTQSPTHLIKTRGQQVTLRCSSQSGHNTVSWYQQALGQGPQFIFQYYREEENGRGNFPPRFSGLQFPNYSSELNVNALELDDSALYLCASSSTEWADTQYFGPGTRLTVL.

In regard to this clone: The same CDR3 arises from other DNA sequences in this sample as well. The rearrangement uses TRBV5-1 and TRBJ2-3; possible D gene TRBD1, 6 bases. The CDR3 has 15 amino acids. Trimming left V 4 bases short and J 2 bases short, with 14 bases between. The germline V gene has CDR1 SGHRS and CDR2 YFSETQ. CDR3 coding DNA: TGCGCCAGCAGCCTAGGACAGACAGTCACAGATACGCAGTATTTT. Translation: CASSLGQTVTDTQYF. The full variable domain, rest sourced from reference TRBV5-1 and TRBJ2-3, is KAGVTQTPRYLIKTRGQQVTLSCSPISGHRSVSWYQQTPGQGLQFLFEYFSETQRNKGNFPGRFSGRQFSNSRSEMNVSTLELGDSALYLCASSLGQTVTDTQYFGPGTRLTVL.

This clone was seen just once. V usage is TRBV5-1 and J usage is TRBJ1-4, with 7 positions matching TRBD1. This CDR3 comprises 19 residues. Germline V gene data show CDR1 as SGHRS and CDR2 as YFSETQ. The V and J ends lost 4 bases and 3 bases, in that order; junction bases with no gene match: 18. The CDR3 loop is CASSPRQGLAGAPNEKLFF. In nucleotides, the CDR3 is TGCGCCAGCAGCCCGAGACAGGGCCTTGCAGGGGCACCTAATGAAAAACTGTTTTTT.

This clone showed up just a few times. The chain carries TRBV19 and TRBJ2-7, with a weak D call TRBD1 (6 bases). The CDR3 contains 12 residues. Per germline, CDR1 LNHDA and CDR2 SQIVND (reference sequence). Deletions cut 4 bases from V and 3 bases from J, with 7 bases between. CDR3 DNA sequence: TGTGCCAGTAGTAAGGGGGACTACGAGCAGTACTTC. It translates to CASSKGDYEQYF.

This chain uses TRBV4-1 with TRBJ1-5; D is ambiguous. This CDR3 contains 16 residues. The germline gives CDR1 MGHRA, CDR2 YSYEKL. With 1 base removed from V and 6 bases from J, the gap between germline ends came to 16 bases. Here the CDR3 reads CASSQVLARSTQPQHF. Written as DNA, the CDR3 is TGCGCCAGCAGCCAAGTTCTTGCCAGGTCAACTCAGCCCCAGCATTTT.

The rearrangement joins TRBV5-1 to TRBJ2-1, with 7 bases that match TRBD2. J was trimmed by 8 bases and V by 5 bases; bases with no gene match: 10. Germline CDR1 and CDR2: SGHRS and YFSETQ. The CDR3 sequence is 14 residues long. In nucleotides, the CDR3 is TGCGCCAGCAGGCAGGGAGGGCATCGCGATGAGCAGTTCTTC. Translation: CASRQGGHRDEQFF.

The chain has TRBV4-1 and TRBJ1-3, with unresolved D. The CDR3 contains 16 residues. Trimming took off 0 bases at V and 4 bases at J, with 13 bases between the two ends. Germline-derived CDR1 and CDR2 are MGHRA and YSYEKL. This chain's CDR3 is CASSQDLRPGGNTIYF. In DNA form, the CDR3 reads TGCGCCAGCAGCCAAGATCTACGTCCGGGGGGAAACACCATATATTTT.

This chain connects TRBV5-1 to TRBJ2-3, with TRBD1 matching 10 bases. The CDR3 has 16 residues. V dropped 4 bases and J dropped 3; count of bases not matched to a gene: 8. The V gene's germline CDR1 is SGHRS and CDR2 YFSETQ. The CDR3 is CASSDGTGALTDTQYF. In DNA form, the CDR3 reads TGCGCCAGCAGCGACGGGACAGGGGCCCTTACAGATACGCAGTATTTT.

This chain joins TRBV14 and TRBJ2-7; no clear D gene. Germline V gene sequence: CDR1 SGHDN, CDR2 FVKESK. The V end was cut by 3 bases, the J end by 5 bases, with 8 bases between. This CDR3 spans 12 amino acids. The CDR3, as DNA: TGTGCCAGCAGCCAGAGGCTCGACGAGCAGTACTTC. Translation gives CASSQRLDEQYF.

The chain employs TRBV4-3 and TRBJ1-2; TRBD1 matches at 8 bases. This CDR3 has 18 amino acids. The junction had 16 bases not matched to a gene; V was cut back by 4 bases and J by 3 bases. Per germline, CDR1 LGHNA and CDR2 YSLEER. As DNA, the CDR3 is TGCGCCAGCAGCCCTTCGGGCAGGGGGCAATTCTCGGACTATGGCTACACCTTC. It codes for CASSPSGRGQFSDYGYTF.

This clone occurred once. The rearrangement links TRBV5-1 to TRBJ2-5; 13 bases align to TRBD2. The CDR3 totals 17 residues. With V trimmed by 1 base and J by 9 bases, 12 bases remained unmatched. From germline, CDR1 is SGHRS and CDR2 YFSETQ. Here the CDR3 DNA reads TGCGCCAGCAGCTTGAATCCGGGACTAGCGGGATTTGTGGCCCAGTACTTC. Its translation: CASSLNPGLAGFVAQYF.

The chain links TRBV19 to TRBJ2-6; D may be TRBD1 (5 bases). The CDR3 is 16 amino acids. V lost 3 bases and J 0 bases, leaving 9 bases between the germline ends. CDR1 and CDR2 (germline): LNHDA, SQIVND (reference sequence). CDR3 region: CASSITGFSGANVLTF. The DNA for the CDR3 is TGTGCCAGTAGTATTACAGGATTCTCTGGGGCCAACGTCCTGACTTTC.

Notes on this clone: Since the CDR3 does not end with the conserved phenylalanine or tryptophan, this likely comes from a read error. The J gene is TRBJ1-2, the V gene TRBV11-2; 8 positions agree with TRBD1. The CDR3 consists of 15 residues. Germline trimming cut 5 bases from V and 5 bases from J; bases unmatched to any gene: 10. Germline V gene sequence: CDR1 SGHAT, CDR2 FQNNGV. The CDR3 loop is CASSTGTGARYGYTS. The CDR3 nucleotides are TGTGCCAGCAGCACCGGGACAGGCGCGAGGTATGGCTACACCTCC.

As concerns this clone: At one boundary the junction diverges from the germline segment, which might be a read error. V and J are TRBV11-2 and TRBJ2-7; TRBD2 is a possible D gene (5 bases). This CDR3 is 14 amino acids long. From germline, CDR1 is SGHAT and CDR2 FQNNGV. For the CDR3, the DNA is TGTGCCAGCAGCTTAGCGGGATATTCCTACGAGCAGTGCTTC. Its protein product is CASSLAGYSYEQCF.

The chain links TRBV27 to TRBJ1-2; TRBD1 is a possible D gene (5 bases). The germline V gene has CDR1 MNHEY and CDR2 SMNVEV (reference sequence). The CDR3 consists of 15 residues. V lost 2 bases to trimming and J lost 4 bases, with 14 bases between them. As DNA, the CDR3 is TGTGCCAGCAGTTTAGGAGGGGCCGGACCCTATGGCTACACCTTC. Protein sequence: CASSLGGAGPYGYTF.